The 12 T cell receptor beta chains below were found in one sample sequenced in a study of cytomegalovirus exposure and HLA in healthy donors. Measured with immunoSEQ multiplex PCR; TCRdb has only the in-frame clones, and not every one. The sample lists 240,000 or so clones, around 86% occurring once. The source material was PBMCs. The receptor set was obtained from a woman in her twenties or thirties in good health and CMV-seropositive.

The V gene is TRBV4-1, the J gene TRBJ2-7; a possible D gene is TRBD2 (6 bases). The CDR3 length is 14 residues. Germline values: CDR1 MGHRA, CDR2 YSYEKL. Between the trimmed V and J ends, which lost 3 bases and 1 base, there was a span of 10 bases. The CDR3 nucleotides are TGCGCCAGCAGCCAGGCGGGGTTATCCTACGAGCAGTACTTC. The encoded protein is CASSQAGLSYEQYF.

J is TRBJ2-2 and V is TRBV4-2; 10 bases fit TRBD2. The length of the CDR3 is 18 residues. V lost 0 bases, J lost 7 bases, and 11 bases stayed unmatched. Germline CDR1 is LGHNA and CDR2 is YNFKEQ. CDR3 loop: CASSQEEPLAGEFGELFF. CDR3 in DNA: TGTGCCAGCAGCCAAGAGGAGCCCCTAGCGGGAGAATTCGGGGAGCTGTTTTTT.

J is TRBJ2-7 and V is TRBV29-1; maybe TRBD2 (6 bases). The CDR3 length is 13 residues. Germline CDR1 SQVTM, CDR2 ANQGSEA. With 1 base removed from V and 6 bases from J, the gap between germline ends came to 13 bases. As DNA, the CDR3 is TGCAGCGTTGAAGTTCTGGGAGGAATCGAGCAGTACTTC. This codes for CSVEVLGGIEQYF.

This clone was seen once. This chain links TRBV5-4 with TRBJ2-5; possibly TRBD1 for D (6 bases). Trimming shortened V by 3 bases and J by 4 bases, and 19 bases separated the two germline ends. The CDR3 loop spans 16 amino acids. The germline V gene has CDR1 SGHNT and CDR2 YYREEE (reference sequence). The CDR3, as DNA: TGTGCCAGCAGCTGGGAACATTCCAGGGGCGGAGAGACCCAGTACTTC. It translates to CASSWEHSRGGETQYF.

This rearrangement joins TRBV6-1 to TRBJ1-3; 7 bases map to TRBD1. This CDR3 is built from 14 residues. Trimming at V came to 7 bases and at J to 4 bases, leaving 7 bases not matched to a gene. The germline CDR1 and CDR2 sequences are MNHNS and SASEGT. CDR3 sequence reads: CASTNQGEGNTIYF. CDR3 nucleotide sequence: TGTGCCAGCACGAATCAGGGGGAGGGAAACACCATATATTTT.

The chain recombines TRBV10-2 with TRBJ2-1; 15 nucleotides match TRBD2. The CDR3 is 17 residues long. CDR1 and CDR2 from the germline V gene are WSHSY and SAAADI. V lost 4 bases, J lost 7 bases, and 8 bases stayed unmatched. The CDR3 here is CASSAARTSGRGNEQFF. The DNA of the CDR3 is TGCGCCAGCAGTGCAGCCCGGACTAGCGGGAGGGGGAATGAGCAGTTCTTC.

The chain recombines TRBV7-3 with TRBJ2-3; 7 nucleotides line up with TRBD1. Trimming took 4 bases from V and 6 from J; bases not matched to a gene: 7. The germline V gene has CDR1 SGHTA and CDR2 FQGTGA. The length of the CDR3 is 14 residues. CDR3 coding DNA: TGTGCCAGCAGCTCTCGACAGGGTCTCGATACGCAGTATTTT. Translating gives CASSSRQGLDTQYF.

The V call is TRBV28, the J call TRBJ2-2; 12 bases line up with TRBD2. The germline V gene has CDR1 MDHEN and CDR2 SYDVKM. The CDR3 runs 21 residues. V shed 3 bases and J 2 bases; nucleotides not matched to a gene: 16. In DNA, the CDR3 is TGTGCCAGCAGTTTCGAACCCGGGACTAGCGGGCGAAGGGACAACACCGGGGAGCTGTTTTTT. Residues: CASSFEPGTSGRRDNTGELFF.

A few counts support this clone. This chain uses TRBV5-1 with TRBJ2-7, with TRBD1 matching 9 bases. CDR1 is SGHRS and CDR2 is YFSETQ in the germline V gene. Trimming removed 3 bases from V and 5 bases from J; junction bases left unmatched: 6. This CDR3 comprises 14 residues. The DNA for the CDR3 is TGCGCCAGCAGCTCAGGGACAGGGACCAACGAGCAGTACTTC. The encoded protein is CASSSGTGTNEQYF.

This clone was picked up one time. The V and J genes are TRBV27 and TRBJ2-1; 12 nucleotides match TRBD2. With 8 bases clipped from V and 13 bases from J, the junction kept 12 bases outside the gene matches. Germline CDR1 MNHEY, CDR2 SMNVEV (reference sequence). This CDR3 has 14 residues. This CDR3 is CASSGLAGLGRQFF. CDR3 coding DNA: TGTGCCAGCTCCGGACTAGCGGGATTGGGAAGACAGTTCTTC.

To note about this clone: A junction end diverges from the germline sequence, so it may reflect a read error. The rearrangement uses TRBV6-6 and TRBJ2-4, with TRBD1 matching over 7 bases. The CDR3 is made up of 13 amino acids. CDR1 is MNHNY, CDR2 SVGAGI, per germline (reference sequence). The CDR3 here is CASSYEEGAALSF. As DNA, the CDR3 is TGTGCCAGCAGTTACGAAGAGGGGGCTGCCCTATCCTTC.

The chain is built from TRBV5-6 and TRBJ2-3, with a possible D match to TRBD2 (5 bases). Germline V gene lookup returns CDR1 SGHDT and CDR2 YYEEEE. The length of the CDR3 is 14 residues. Trimming pared 2 bases from V and 1 base from J, leaving 8 bases between. The DNA for the CDR3 is TGTGCCAGCAGCTTACAGAGGGGCACAGATACGCAGTATTTT. It specifies CASSLQRGTDTQYF.